This is a list of T cell receptor beta chains from one sample in a study of cytomegalovirus exposure and HLA in healthy donors. Sequencing was performed with immunoSEQ multiplex PCR; in TCRdb, only in-frame clones are kept and a portion is missing. The table has roughly 140,000 clones, just over 90% seen once. Sequencing input: PBMCs. These receptor sequences come from a young man in good health and CMV-seronegative. Each CDR3 is given with its conserved first and last residue. A D gene is named only where the DNA matches it firmly. A clone size is listed for some rows: how often the clone was seen (once, few, many), or a class if it is expanded.

TRBJ1-5	.	TRBV18	.	CASSSRRDGQPQHF	TGTGCCAGCTCAAGCCGCAGGGATGGTCAGCCCCAGCATTTT
TRBJ1-1	.	TRBV2	.	CASTRNREGEAFF	TGTGCCAGCACCCGAAACAGAGAGGGTGAAGCTTTCTTT
TRBJ1-2	TRBD1	TRBV16	.	CASSQSLTGDGYTF	TGTGCCAGCAGCCAATCCCTGACAGGGGATGGCTACACCTTC
TRBJ2-2	TRBD1	TRBV5-4	once	CASSLGQGITGELFF	TGTGCCAGCAGCTTGGGACAGGGAATCACCGGGGAGCTGTTTTTT
TRBJ1-2	TRBD1	TRBV9	.	CASSVEGQGSGYTF	TGTGCCAGCAGCGTCGAGGGACAGGGGTCTGGCTACACCTTC
TRBJ2-7	TRBD2	TRBV5-6	.	CASSLTTSGVLNEQYF	TGTGCCAGCAGCTTGACGACTAGCGGGGTTCTCAACGAGCAGTACTTC
TRBJ2-7	.	TRBV11-2	few	CASSLGRGPHYEQYF	TGTGCCAGCAGCTTAGGGCGGGGGCCGCACTACGAGCAGTACTTC
TRBJ2-5	TRBD2	TRBV6-4	.	CASSDLITPPSGRGQETQYF	TGTGCCAGCAGTGACTTAATCACTCCCCCTAGCGGACGCGGTCAAGAGACCCAGTACTTC
TRBJ2-2	.	TRBV13	.	CASSLGMRLKVPGELFF	TGTGCCAGCAGCTTAGGCATGAGGTTAAAAGTACCCGGGGAGCTGTTTTTT
TRBJ1-6	TRBD1	TRBV9	.	CASSGTGTGVNSPLHF	TGTGCCAGCAGCGGAACCGGGACAGGGGTTAATTCACCCCTCCACTTT
TRBJ1-1	.	TRBV30	.	CAWSVGAARGF	TGTGCCTGGAGTGTGGGGGCCGCCAGGGGATTT
TRBJ1-5	TRBD1	TRBV7-9	.	CASSGQGGQPQHF	TGTGCCAGCAGCGGACAGGGCGGACAGCCCCAGCATTTT
TRBJ2-2	.	TRBV7-8	.	CASSFRRQGYTGELFF	TGTGCCAGCAGCTTTCGGCGTCAGGGGTACACCGGGGAGCTGTTTTTT
TRBJ2-5	TRBD2	TRBV5-1	.	CASSLTSGGLQETQYF	TGCGCCAGCAGCCTAACTAGCGGGGGGCTCCAAGAGACCCAGTACTTC
TRBJ1-3	TRBD1	TRBV7-9	.	CASSHPRDRVSGNTIYF	TGTGCCAGCAGCCACCCCCGGGACAGGGTTTCTGGAAACACCATATATTTT
TRBJ1-5	.	TRBV10-3	.	CAISGGSNNQPQHF	TGTGCCATCAGTGGGGGCAGTAACAATCAGCCCCAGCATTTT
TRBJ2-1	.	TRBV6-5	.	CASSMDSYNEQFF	TGTGCCAGCAGCATGGACAGCTACAATGAGCAGTTCTTC
TRBJ1-3	TRBD1	TRBV29-1	.	CSVEQGAGGNTIYF	TGCAGCGTTGAACAGGGGGCCGGTGGAAACACCATATATTTT
TRBJ2-7	TRBD1	TRBV11-2	.	CASSFRARGRREQYF	TGTGCCAGCAGCTTCCGGGCCAGGGGGCGGCGCGAGCAGTACTTC
TRBJ2-5	.	TRBV14	.	CASSLSPLRGETQYF	TGTGCCAGCAGCCTATCTCCTCTCAGGGGAGAGACCCAGTACTTC